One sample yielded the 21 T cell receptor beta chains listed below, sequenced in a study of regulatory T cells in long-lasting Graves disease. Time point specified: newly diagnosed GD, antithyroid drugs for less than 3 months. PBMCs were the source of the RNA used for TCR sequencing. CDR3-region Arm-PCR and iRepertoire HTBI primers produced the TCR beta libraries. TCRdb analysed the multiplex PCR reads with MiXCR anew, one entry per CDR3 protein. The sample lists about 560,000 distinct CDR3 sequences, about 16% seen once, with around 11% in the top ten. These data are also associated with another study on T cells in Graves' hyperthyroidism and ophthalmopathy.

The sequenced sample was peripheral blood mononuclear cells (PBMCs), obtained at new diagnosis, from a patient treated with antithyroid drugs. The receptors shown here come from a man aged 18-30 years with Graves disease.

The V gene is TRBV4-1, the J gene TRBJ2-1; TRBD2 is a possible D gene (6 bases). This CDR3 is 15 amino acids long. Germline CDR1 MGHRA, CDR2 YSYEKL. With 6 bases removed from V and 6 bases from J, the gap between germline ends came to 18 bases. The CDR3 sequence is CASRPGSSVSNEQFF. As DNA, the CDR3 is TGCGCCAGCAGGCCTGGGTCTAGCGTCTCCAATGAGCAGTTCTTC.

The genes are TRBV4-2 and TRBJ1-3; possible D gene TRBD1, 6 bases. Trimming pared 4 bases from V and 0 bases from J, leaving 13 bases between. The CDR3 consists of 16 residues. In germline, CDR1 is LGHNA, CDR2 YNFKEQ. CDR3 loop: CASSRSGTTSGNTIYF. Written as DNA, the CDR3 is TGTGCCAGCAGCCGATCCGGGACAACCTCTGGAAACACCATATATTTT.

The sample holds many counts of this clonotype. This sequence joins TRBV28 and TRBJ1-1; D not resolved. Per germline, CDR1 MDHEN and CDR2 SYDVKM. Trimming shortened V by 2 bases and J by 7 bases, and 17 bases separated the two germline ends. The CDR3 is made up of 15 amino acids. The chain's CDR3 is CASSLPSYKAFEAFF. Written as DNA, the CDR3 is TGTGCCAGCAGTTTACCTTCCTACAAGGCCTTTGAAGCTTTCTTT.

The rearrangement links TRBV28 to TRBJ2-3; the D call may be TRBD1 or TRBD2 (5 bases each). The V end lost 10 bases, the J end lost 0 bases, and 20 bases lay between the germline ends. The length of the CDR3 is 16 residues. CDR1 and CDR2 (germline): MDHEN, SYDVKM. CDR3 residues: CATSAGTLSSTDTQYF. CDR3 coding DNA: TGTGCCACCTCCGCAGGGACCTTATCTAGCACAGATACGCAGTATTTT.

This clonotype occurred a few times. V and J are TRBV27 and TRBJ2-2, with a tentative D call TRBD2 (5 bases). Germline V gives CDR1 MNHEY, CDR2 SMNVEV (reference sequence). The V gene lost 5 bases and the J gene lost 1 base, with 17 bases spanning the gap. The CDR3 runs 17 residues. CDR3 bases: TGTGCCAGCAGTCCAACCCGTTCTAGCTGGAACACCGGGGAGCTGTTTTTT. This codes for CASSPTRSSWNTGELFF.

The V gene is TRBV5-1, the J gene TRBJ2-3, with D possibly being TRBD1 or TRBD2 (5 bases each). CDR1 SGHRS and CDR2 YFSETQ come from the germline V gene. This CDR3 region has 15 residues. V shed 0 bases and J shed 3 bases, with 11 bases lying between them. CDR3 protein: CASSLAGRITDTQYF. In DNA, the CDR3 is TGCGCCAGCAGCTTGGCGGGGCGAATTACAGATACGCAGTATTTT. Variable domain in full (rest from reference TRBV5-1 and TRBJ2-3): KAGVTQTPRYLIKTRGQQVTLSCSPISGHRSVSWYQQTPGQGLQFLFEYFSETQRNKGNFPGRFSGRQFSNSRSEMNVSTLELGDSALYLCASSLAGRITDTQYFGPGTRLTVL.

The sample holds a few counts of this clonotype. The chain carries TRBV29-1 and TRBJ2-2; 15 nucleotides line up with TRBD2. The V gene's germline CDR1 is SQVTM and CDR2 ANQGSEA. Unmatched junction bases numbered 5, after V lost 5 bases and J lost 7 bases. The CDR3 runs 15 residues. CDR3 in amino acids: CSVLGLAGGVGELFF. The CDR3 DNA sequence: TGCAGCGTTCTGGGACTAGCGGGAGGTGTCGGGGAGCTGTTTTTT.

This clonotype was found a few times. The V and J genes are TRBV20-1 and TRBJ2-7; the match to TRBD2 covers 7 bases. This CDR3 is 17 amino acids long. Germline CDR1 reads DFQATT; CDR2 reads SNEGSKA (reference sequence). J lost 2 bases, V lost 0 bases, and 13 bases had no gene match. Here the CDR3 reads CSARDFASGMGPYEQYF. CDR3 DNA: TGCAGTGCTAGAGATTTTGCTAGCGGTATGGGCCCCTACGAGCAGTACTTC.

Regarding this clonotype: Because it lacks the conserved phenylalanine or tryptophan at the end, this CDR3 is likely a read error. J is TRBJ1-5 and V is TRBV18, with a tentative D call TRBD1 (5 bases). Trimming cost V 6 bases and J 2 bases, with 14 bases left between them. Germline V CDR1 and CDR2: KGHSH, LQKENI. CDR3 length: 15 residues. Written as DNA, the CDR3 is TGTGCCAGCTCTCCTGGGGCAGATGGCAATCAGCCCCAGCATCTT. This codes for CASSPGADGNQPQHL.

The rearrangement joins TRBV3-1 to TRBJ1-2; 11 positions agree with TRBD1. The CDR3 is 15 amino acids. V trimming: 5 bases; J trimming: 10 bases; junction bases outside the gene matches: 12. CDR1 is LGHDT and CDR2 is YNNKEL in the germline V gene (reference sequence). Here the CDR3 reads CASSSRAGQGVDYTF. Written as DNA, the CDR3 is TGTGCCAGCAGCTCCCGAGCGGGACAGGGGGTCGACTACACCTTC. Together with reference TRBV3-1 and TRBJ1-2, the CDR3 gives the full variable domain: DTAVSQTPKYLVTQMGNDKSIKCEQNLGHDTMYWYKQDSKKFLKIMFSYNNKELIINETVPNRFSPKSPDKAHLNLHINSLELGDSAVYFCASSSRAGQGVDYTFGSGTRLTVV.

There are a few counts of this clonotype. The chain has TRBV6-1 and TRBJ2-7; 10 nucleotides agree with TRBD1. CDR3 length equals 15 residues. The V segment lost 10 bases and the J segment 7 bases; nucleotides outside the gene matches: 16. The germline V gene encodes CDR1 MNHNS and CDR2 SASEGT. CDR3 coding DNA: TGTGCCACGGGGCTTAGGAGGACAGGGGGTTCTGAGCAGTACTTC. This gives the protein CATGLRRTGGSEQYF.

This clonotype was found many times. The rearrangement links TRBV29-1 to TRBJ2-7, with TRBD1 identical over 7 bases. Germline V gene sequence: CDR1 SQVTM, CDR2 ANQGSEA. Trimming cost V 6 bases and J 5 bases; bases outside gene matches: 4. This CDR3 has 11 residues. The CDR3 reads CSVGTGDEQYF. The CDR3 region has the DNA TGCAGCGTGGGCACAGGGGACGAGCAGTACTTC.

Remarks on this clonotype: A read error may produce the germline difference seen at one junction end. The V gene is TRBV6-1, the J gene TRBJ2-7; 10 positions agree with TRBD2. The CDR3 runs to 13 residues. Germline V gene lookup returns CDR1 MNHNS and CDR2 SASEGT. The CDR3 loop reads CPSSLAGGYEQYF. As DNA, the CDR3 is TGTCCCAGCAGCTTAGCGGGAGGATACGAGCAGTACTTC.

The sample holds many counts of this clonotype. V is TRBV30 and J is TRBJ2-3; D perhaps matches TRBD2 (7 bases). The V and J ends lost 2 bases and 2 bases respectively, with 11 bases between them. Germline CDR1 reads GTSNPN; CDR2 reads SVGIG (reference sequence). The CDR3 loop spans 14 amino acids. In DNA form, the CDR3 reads TGTGCCTGGAGTTGGGGGGGCCCCACAGATACGCAGTATTTT. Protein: CAWSWGGPTDTQYF.

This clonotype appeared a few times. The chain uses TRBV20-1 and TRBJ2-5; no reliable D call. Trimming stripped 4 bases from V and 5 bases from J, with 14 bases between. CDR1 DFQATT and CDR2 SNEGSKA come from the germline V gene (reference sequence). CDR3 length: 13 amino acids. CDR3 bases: TGCAGTGCTATCTTACAAGTCCGGGAGACCCAGTACTTC. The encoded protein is CSAILQVRETQYF.

In DNA form, the CDR3 reads TGTGCCAGCAGCCCTTGGACAGGGGAAACAGATACGCAGTATTTT. Its translation: CASSPWTGETDTQYF. V is TRBV7-6 and J is TRBJ2-3; 9 nucleotides match TRBD1. The CDR3 spans 15 residues. Per germline, CDR1 SGHVS and CDR2 FNYEAQ. Trimming removed 5 bases from V and 3 bases from J; junction bases left unmatched: 6.

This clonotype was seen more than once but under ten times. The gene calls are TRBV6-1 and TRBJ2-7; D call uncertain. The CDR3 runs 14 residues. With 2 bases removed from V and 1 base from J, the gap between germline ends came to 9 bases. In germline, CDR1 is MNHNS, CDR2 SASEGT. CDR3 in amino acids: CASSEQVSSYEQYF. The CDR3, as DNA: TGTGCCAGCAGTGAACAGGTCAGTTCCTACGAGCAGTACTTC.

CDR3 sequence reads: CASGASGIWNSPLHF. The CDR3 DNA reads as TGTGCCAGCGGGGCTTCGGGGATATGGAATTCACCCCTCCACTTT. V and J are TRBV28 and TRBJ1-6; weak D call: TRBD1 (5 bases). Trimming shortened V by 8 bases and J by 7 bases, and 18 bases separated the two germline ends. This CDR3 region has 15 residues. Per germline, CDR1 MDHEN and CDR2 SYDVKM.

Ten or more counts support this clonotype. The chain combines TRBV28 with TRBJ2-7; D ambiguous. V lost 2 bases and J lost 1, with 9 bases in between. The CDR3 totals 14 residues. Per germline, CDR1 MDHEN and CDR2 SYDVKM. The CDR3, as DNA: TGTGCCAGCAGTTTACCGGTCAGTTCCTACGAGCAGTACTTC. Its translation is CASSLPVSSYEQYF.

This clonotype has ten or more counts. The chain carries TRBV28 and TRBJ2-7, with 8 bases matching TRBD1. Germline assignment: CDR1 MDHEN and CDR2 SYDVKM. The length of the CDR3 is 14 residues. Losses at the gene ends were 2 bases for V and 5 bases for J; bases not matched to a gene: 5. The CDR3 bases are TGTGCCAGCAGTTTAACTTCAGGGGGCCACGAGCAGTACTTC. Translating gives CASSLTSGGHEQYF.

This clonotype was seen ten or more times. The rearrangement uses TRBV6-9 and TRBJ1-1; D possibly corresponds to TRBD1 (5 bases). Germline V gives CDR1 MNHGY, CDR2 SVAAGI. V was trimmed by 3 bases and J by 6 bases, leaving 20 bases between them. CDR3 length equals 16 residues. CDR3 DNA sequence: TGTGCCAGCAGTTACATTTTGGGGGGAAGGTTGGCTGAAGCTTTCTTT. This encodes CASSYILGGRLAEAFF.